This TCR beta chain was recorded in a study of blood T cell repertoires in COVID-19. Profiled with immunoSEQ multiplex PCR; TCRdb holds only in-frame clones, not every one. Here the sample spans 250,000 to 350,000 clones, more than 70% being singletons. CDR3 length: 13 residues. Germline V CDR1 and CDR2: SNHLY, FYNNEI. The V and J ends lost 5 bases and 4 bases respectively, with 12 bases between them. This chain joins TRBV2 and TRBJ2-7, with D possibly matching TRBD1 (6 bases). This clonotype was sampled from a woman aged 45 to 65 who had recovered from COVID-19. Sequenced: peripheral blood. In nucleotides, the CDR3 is TGTGCCAGCAGTACCGACAGGAGGTACGAGCAGTACTTC. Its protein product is CASSTDRRYEQYF.